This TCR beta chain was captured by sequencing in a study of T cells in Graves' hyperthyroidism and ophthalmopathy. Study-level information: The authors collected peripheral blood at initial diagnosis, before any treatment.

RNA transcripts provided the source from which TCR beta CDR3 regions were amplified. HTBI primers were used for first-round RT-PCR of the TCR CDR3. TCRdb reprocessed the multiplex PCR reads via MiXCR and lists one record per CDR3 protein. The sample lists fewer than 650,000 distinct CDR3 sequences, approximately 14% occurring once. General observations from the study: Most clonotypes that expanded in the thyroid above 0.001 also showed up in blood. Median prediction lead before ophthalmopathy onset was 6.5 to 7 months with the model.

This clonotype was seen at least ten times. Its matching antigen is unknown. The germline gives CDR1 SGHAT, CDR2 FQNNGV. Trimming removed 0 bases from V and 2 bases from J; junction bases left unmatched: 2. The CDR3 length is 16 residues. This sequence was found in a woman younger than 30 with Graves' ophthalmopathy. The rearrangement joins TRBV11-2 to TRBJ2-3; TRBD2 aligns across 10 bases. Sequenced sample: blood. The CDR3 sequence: CASSLETSGVTDTQYF. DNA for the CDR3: TGTGCCAGCAGCTTAGAAACTAGCGGGGTCACAGATACGCAGTATTTT.